This T cell receptor (beta chain) was documented in a study of T cells in Graves' hyperthyroidism and ophthalmopathy. Notes on the study in general: Blood also carried most thyroid clonotypes expanded above 0.001.

Concerning this clonotype: The antigen is unknown.

Trimming left V 1 base short and J 1 base short, with 14 bases between. Per germline, CDR1 SGHTA and CDR2 FQGNSA. There are 17 residues in the CDR3. Patients aged 18 to 65 had newly diagnosed hyperthyroidism of under 2 months' duration. Uncontrolled infection, other autoimmune disease, pregnancy and lactation each barred patients from inclusion. TCR beta CDR3 region amplification was performed from RNA transcripts. The HTBI set primed first-round TCR CDR3 RT-PCR. Each CDR3 protein is one row after TCRdb ran MiXCR on the multiplex PCR reads. The sample yields just under 750,000 distinct CDR3 sequences, roughly a third seen once.

This TCR came from a woman aged 35 to 49 with Graves' hyperthyroidism. This chain connects TRBV7-2 to TRBJ1-3, with D possibly matching TRBD1 (6 bases). Material for sequencing was blood. CDR3 nucleotide sequence: TGTGCCAGCAGCTTAGGCCAGGGGTCGGGGTCTGGAAACACCATATATTTT. Protein product: CASSLGQGSGSGNTIYF.